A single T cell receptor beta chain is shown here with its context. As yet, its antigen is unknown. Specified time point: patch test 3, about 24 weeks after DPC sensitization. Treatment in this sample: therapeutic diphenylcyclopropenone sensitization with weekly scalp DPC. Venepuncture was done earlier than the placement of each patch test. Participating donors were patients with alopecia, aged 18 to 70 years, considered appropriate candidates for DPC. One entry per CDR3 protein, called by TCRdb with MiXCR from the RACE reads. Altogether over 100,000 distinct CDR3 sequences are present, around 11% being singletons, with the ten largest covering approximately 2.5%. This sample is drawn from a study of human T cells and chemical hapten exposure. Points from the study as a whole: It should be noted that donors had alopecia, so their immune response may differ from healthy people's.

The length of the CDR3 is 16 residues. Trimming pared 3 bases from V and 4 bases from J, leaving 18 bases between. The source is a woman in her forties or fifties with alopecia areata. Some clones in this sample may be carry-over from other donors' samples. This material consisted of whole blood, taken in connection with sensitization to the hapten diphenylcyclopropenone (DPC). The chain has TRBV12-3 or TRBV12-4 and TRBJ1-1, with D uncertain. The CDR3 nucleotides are TGTGCCAGCAGTTTCTGGGATTTAAGGTCTTTCACTGAAGCTTTCTTT. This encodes CASSFWDLRSFTEAFF.